This entry features one T cell receptor beta chain sequence. What it binds is not known. Per the germline V gene, CDR1 is SEHNR and CDR2 is FQNEAQ (reference sequence). Trimming pared 1 base from V and 1 base from J, leaving 10 bases between. The CDR3 has 15 amino acids. TCRdb fed the RT-PCR reads into MiXCR, producing one record per CDR3 protein. This table holds around 530,000 distinct CDR3 sequences, about 10% found once. The data were taken from a study of response to subunit inactivated influenza vaccine. Study-wide points: Authors suggested seasonal influenza vaccinations each recruit few new T cells.

Specimen: PBMCs from blood, collected on the day of vaccination. V gene TRBV7-9 combines with J gene TRBJ2-5; a possible D gene is TRBD1 (5 bases). The clonotype was recovered from a man aged 50 to 60 who received an inactivated influenza vaccine. The CDR3 is CASSLGTTLQETQYF. CDR3 bases: TGTGCCAGCAGCTTAGGGACAACACTCCAAGAGACCCAGTACTTC. Full variable domain (remainder filled in from reference TRBV7-9 and TRBJ2-5): DTGVSQNPRHKITKRGQNVTFRCDPISEHNRLYWYRQTLGQGPEFLTYFQNEAQLEKSRLLSDRFSAERPKGSFSTLEIQRTEQGDSAMYLCASSLGTTLQETQYFGPGTRLLVL.